One sample yielded the 28 T cell receptor beta chains listed below, sequenced in a study of shared clonotypes between healthy human individuals. TCRdb keeps only in-frame clones here, not all; method: immunoSEQ multiplex PCR. In the table there are about 710,000 clones, approximately 73% of which are singletons. Input material: memory CD4+ T cells sorted from blood. Sample subset: CD45RA-negative fraction. The receptors stem from a woman aged 25-40 years in good health.

This sequence joins TRBV28 and TRBJ2-5; D is perhaps TRBD2 (6 bases). CDR1 is MDHEN, CDR2 SYDVKM, per germline. V gave up 7 bases and J gave up 12 bases, with 21 bases separating them. CDR3 length equals 13 residues. The chain's CDR3 is CASMGTSGQREYF. The CDR3 nucleotides read TGTGCCAGCATGGGAACAAGCGGGCAGAGAGAGTACTTC.

V gene TRBV28 combines with J gene TRBJ1-2, with unresolved D. Deletions cut 3 bases from V and 4 bases from J, with 9 bases between. The CDR3 is 13 residues long. CDR1 and CDR2 from the germline V gene are MDHEN and SYDVKM. The CDR3 protein is CASSFGLLYGYTF. The CDR3 DNA follows: TGTGCCAGCAGTTTTGGACTGCTCTATGGCTACACCTTC.

This sequence joins TRBV9 and TRBJ2-3; 7 nucleotides match TRBD2. The CDR3 totals 15 residues. V lost 5 bases, J lost 1 base, and 7 bases stayed unmatched. Looked up from germline, CDR1 is SGDLS and CDR2 is YYNGEE. CDR3 loop: CASSRGSFGTDTQYF. The DNA for the CDR3 is TGTGCCAGCAGTCGCGGGAGCTTTGGCACAGATACGCAGTATTTT.

The rearrangement links TRBV28 to TRBJ1-5; D perhaps matches TRBD1 (5 bases). V was clipped by 6 bases and J by 3 bases, with 21 bases between them. This CDR3 comprises 17 residues. Germline CDR1 reads MDHEN; CDR2 reads SYDVKM. CDR3 sequence reads: CASRPASGSGNNQPQHF. The CDR3 bases are TGTGCCAGCAGGCCAGCCTCAGGGTCGGGTAACAATCAGCCCCAGCATTTT.

V usage is TRBV5-8 and J usage is TRBJ1-6; D perhaps matches TRBD1 (5 bases). Germline values: CDR1 SGHTS, CDR2 YDEGEE. The CDR3 spans 15 residues. V lost 2 bases, J lost 7 bases, and 13 bases lay in between. The CDR3 DNA is TGTGCCAGCAGCTTTGGGGGAAGGTACAATTCACCCCTCCACTTT. Its protein is CASSFGGRYNSPLHF.

This clone was counted many times. This sequence joins TRBV2 and TRBJ2-2; 9 bases line up with TRBD1. V lost 5 bases to trimming and J lost 6 bases; unmatched junction nucleotides: 4. CDR3 length equals 14 residues. The V gene's germline CDR1 is SNHLY and CDR2 FYNNEI. Here the CDR3 reads CASSSGTGSGELFF. The CDR3 nucleotides are TGTGCCAGCAGTTCCGGGACAGGGTCCGGGGAGCTGTTTTTT. Together with reference TRBV2 and TRBJ2-2, the CDR3 gives the full variable domain: EPEVTQTPSHQVTQMGQEVILRCVPISNHLYFYWYRQILGQKVEFLVSFYNNEISEKSEIFDDQFSVERPDGSNFTLKIRSTKLEDSAMYFCASSSGTGSGELFFGEGSRLTVL.

The genes are TRBV19 and TRBJ2-3, with 7 bases matching TRBD2. V lost 9 bases to trimming and J lost 3 bases; unmatched junction nucleotides: 3. Germline V gives CDR1 LNHDA, CDR2 SQIVND (reference sequence). There are 12 residues in the CDR3. The DNA for the CDR3 is TGTGCCAGCCGGGGGGAGACAGATACGCAGTATTTT. Translated, it gives CASRGETDTQYF.

This sequence joins TRBV5-4 and TRBJ2-7; D might be TRBD1 or TRBD2, each matching 6 bases. Trimming pared 0 bases from V and 4 bases from J, leaving 14 bases between. The CDR3 is made up of 15 amino acids. Germline V gives CDR1 SGHNT, CDR2 YYREEE (reference sequence). As DNA, the CDR3 is TGTGCCAGCAGCTTGGTTCCAGGGGCGGGGTACGAGCAGTACTTC. Translated, it gives CASSLVPGAGYEQYF.

The V and J genes are TRBV25-1 and TRBJ2-2, with unresolved D. CDR1 MGHDK and CDR2 SYGVNS come from the germline V gene. Trimming took 8 bases from V and 1 from J, leaving 11 bases between them. The length of the CDR3 is 14 residues. In DNA form, the CDR3 reads TGTGCCAGCCTCCCGCCGGGGAACACCGGGGAGCTGTTTTTT. It is translated as CASLPPGNTGELFF.

V and J are TRBV7-3 and TRBJ2-5; tentatively, D is TRBD1 or TRBD2 (6 bases each). Trimming cost V 5 bases and J 4 bases, with 11 bases left between them. The germline CDR1 and CDR2 sequences are SGHTA and FQGTGA. This CDR3 is 13 amino acids long. CDR3 protein: CASSKGGLETQYF. As DNA, the CDR3 is TGTGCCAGCAGCAAAGGGGGACTAGAGACCCAGTACTTC. Full variable domain (rest looked up from reference TRBV7-3 and TRBJ2-5): GAGVSQTPSNKVTEKGKYVELRCDPISGHTALYWYRQSLGQGPEFLIYFQGTGAADDSGLPNDRFFAVRPEGSVSTLKIQRTERGDSAVYLCASSKGGLETQYFGPGTRLLVL.

Regarding this clone: Other nucleotide sequences in the sample specify the same CDR3. The chain combines TRBV28 with TRBJ2-7; the D gene is possibly TRBD2 (6 bases). The CDR3 totals 15 residues. The V and J ends lost 0 bases and 2 bases respectively, with 11 bases between them. The V gene's germline CDR1 is MDHEN and CDR2 SYDVKM. The DNA of the CDR3 is TGTGCCAGCAGTTTATGGGGCGGGAAGACCTACGAGCAGTACTTC. Amino acids: CASSLWGGKTYEQYF.

The chain employs TRBV19 and TRBJ1-2, with D unresolved. Trimming left V 1 base short and J 2 bases short, with 11 bases between. The CDR3 spans 15 residues. CDR1 and CDR2 from the germline V gene are LNHDA and SQIVND (reference sequence). CDR3 residues: CASSIGWRENYGYTF. For the CDR3, the DNA is TGTGCCAGTAGTATAGGATGGCGGGAGAACTATGGCTACACCTTC.

The J gene is TRBJ2-1, the V gene TRBV11-1, with D perhaps matching TRBD1 (6 bases). Deletions cut 5 bases from V and 3 bases from J, with 11 bases between. From germline, CDR1 is SGHAT and CDR2 FQDESV (reference sequence). This CDR3 has 14 amino acids. CDR3 nucleotide sequence: TGTGCCAGCAGCCCCGGACAGAACTACAATGAGCAGTTCTTC. This translates into CASSPGQNYNEQFF.

A word on this clone: This sample includes further DNA sequences coding for the same CDR3. This chain connects TRBV28 to TRBJ2-7; 9 bases agree with TRBD2. The CDR3 loop spans 13 amino acids. Germline V gives CDR1 MDHEN, CDR2 SYDVKM. The V gene end was trimmed by 6 bases and the J gene end by 2 bases; junction bases not matched to a gene: 2. The CDR3 sequence is CASRTSGAYEQYF. The DNA for the CDR3 is TGTGCCAGCAGGACTAGCGGAGCCTACGAGCAGTACTTC.

This sequence joins TRBV27 and TRBJ2-1, with 7 bases aligning to TRBD2. V trimming: 7 bases; J trimming: 2 bases; junction bases outside the gene matches: 2. Germline V gives CDR1 MNHEY, CDR2 SMNVEV (reference sequence). This CDR3 comprises 13 residues. CDR3 sequence: CASTGLAYNEQFF. CDR3 sequence (DNA): TGTGCCAGCACCGGACTAGCCTACAATGAGCAGTTCTTC.

In this sample, this clone turned up many times. As DNA, the CDR3 is TGCAGCGTTCCGGGAGGGGACAGGGGCGAGCAGTACTTC. It codes for CSVPGGDRGEQYF. The V and J genes are TRBV29-1 and TRBJ2-7, with 10 bases fitting TRBD1. With 5 bases clipped from V and 6 bases from J, the junction kept 7 bases outside the gene matches. Germline-derived CDR1 and CDR2 are SQVTM and ANQGSEA. This CDR3 comprises 13 residues.

The chain combines TRBV7-9 with TRBJ2-4, with D perhaps assigned TRBD1 or TRBD2 (5 bases each). The V gene lost 5 bases and the J gene lost 15 bases, with 20 bases spanning the gap. Per the germline V gene, CDR1 is SEHNR and CDR2 is FQNEAQ (reference sequence). The CDR3 spans 13 residues. The CDR3 reads CASSPFSRDRRYF. CDR3 DNA: TGTGCCAGCAGCCCTTTTTCTAGGGACCGTAGGTACTTC.

This clone was found once. J is TRBJ1-5 and V is TRBV28, with D perhaps TRBD1 (6 bases). Trimming shortened V by 1 base and J by 0 bases, and 19 bases separated the two germline ends. Germline CDR1 MDHEN, CDR2 SYDVKM. The CDR3 contains 19 residues. CDR3 sequence (DNA): TGTGCCAGCAGTTTATTATCCCAAACAGGGATGGGTAGCAATCAGCCCCAGCATTTT. Translation: CASSLLSQTGMGSNQPQHF. Full variable domain (rest looked up from reference TRBV28 and TRBJ1-5): DVKVTQSSRYLVKRTGEKVFLECVQDMDHENMFWYRQDPGLGLRLIYFSYDVKMKEKGDIPEGYSVSREKKERFSLILESASTNQTSMYLCASSLLSQTGMGSNQPQHFGDGTRLSIL.

This chain joins TRBV28 and TRBJ2-7; D unresolved. This CDR3 contains 13 residues. Trimming removed 3 bases at V and 3 bases at J, with 9 bases between. Germline values: CDR1 MDHEN, CDR2 SYDVKM. The CDR3: CASSFLPVYEQYF. DNA for the CDR3: TGTGCCAGCAGTTTCCTCCCAGTCTACGAGCAGTACTTC.

The rearrangement joins TRBV6-1 to TRBJ1-1; unclear D gene. The CDR3 loop spans 14 amino acids. From germline, CDR1 is MNHNS and CDR2 SASEGT. The V and J ends lost 4 bases and 6 bases respectively, with 15 bases between them. DNA of the CDR3: TGTGCCAGCAGTGGGTCCGGATTTGGGTCTGAAGCTTTCTTT. Translated, it gives CASSGSGFGSEAFF.

The rearrangement joins TRBV30 to TRBJ1-2; perhaps TRBD1 as D (6 bases). The CDR3 is 12 amino acids. The germline V gene has CDR1 GTSNPN and CDR2 SVGIG (reference sequence). Deletions cut 2 bases from V and 6 bases from J, with 10 bases between. Here the CDR3 reads CAWSIGGHGYTF. The CDR3 DNA reads TGTGCCTGGAGTATAGGGGGGCATGGCTACACCTTC.

V gene TRBV4-1 combines with J gene TRBJ2-5; 11 bases are a match to TRBD2. The CDR3 is 15 residues long. CDR1 is MGHRA, CDR2 YSYEKL, per germline. V gave up 1 base and J gave up 4 bases; unmatched junction bases: 2. CDR3 in amino acids: CASSQAGLAGETQYF. The CDR3, as DNA: TGCGCCAGCAGCCAAGCAGGACTAGCGGGAGAGACCCAGTACTTC.

The chain has TRBV5-1 and TRBJ2-4, with a tentative D call TRBD1 (5 bases). CDR3 length: 18 residues. V was cut by 0 bases and J by 0 bases, with 16 bases left in between. Germline V gene data show CDR1 as SGHRS and CDR2 as YFSETQ. The CDR3, as DNA: TGCGCCAGCAGCTTGGCCTGGGCAGGGATTCAAGCCAAAAACATTCAGTACTTC. Translated: CASSLAWAGIQAKNIQYF. Complete variable domain (other parts from reference TRBV5-1 and TRBJ2-4): KAGVTQTPRYLIKTRGQQVTLSCSPISGHRSVSWYQQTPGQGLQFLFEYFSETQRNKGNFPGRFSGRQFSNSRSEMNVSTLELGDSALYLCASSLAWAGIQAKNIQYFGAGTRLSVL.

This clone appeared once. This chain joins TRBV4-2 and TRBJ2-6; 10 bases agree with TRBD1. V lost 0 bases and J lost 1; bases outside the gene matches: 9. The germline V gene has CDR1 LGHNA and CDR2 YNFKEQ. This CDR3 region has 20 residues. The CDR3 sequence is CASSQDWDRGFGSGANVLTF. CDR3 bases: TGTGCCAGCAGCCAAGATTGGGACAGGGGATTTGGGTCTGGGGCCAACGTCCTGACTTTC.

The chain has TRBV30 and TRBJ1-5; TRBD1 agrees at 7 bases. Germline lookup yields CDR1 GTSNPN and CDR2 SVGIG (reference sequence). The CDR3 has 16 residues. The V and J ends lost 2 bases and 3 bases, in that order; junction bases with no gene match: 10. CDR3 sequence: CAWSPYRGRDNQPQHF. CDR3 coding DNA: TGTGCCTGGAGTCCCTACAGGGGCCGGGACAATCAGCCCCAGCATTTT.

The CDR3 sequence is CASSFGDSNQPQHF. CDR3 bases: TGTGCCAGCAGCTTTGGTGATAGCAATCAGCCCCAGCATTTT. The rearrangement uses TRBV7-9 and TRBJ1-5; D uncertain. The CDR3 is 14 amino acids. The V end lost 3 bases, the J end lost 0 bases, and 6 bases lay between the germline ends. CDR1 SEHNR and CDR2 FQNEAQ come from the germline V gene (reference sequence).

The V and J genes are TRBV15 and TRBJ1-4; tentative D call: TRBD1 (5 bases). The length of the CDR3 is 16 residues. Deletions cut 2 bases from V and 0 bases from J, with 10 bases between. Germline-derived CDR1 and CDR2 are LNHNV and YYDKDF (reference sequence). The CDR3, as DNA: TGTGCCACCAGCAGACGCACAGGTGCAACTAATGAAAAACTGTTTTTT. It encodes CATSRRTGATNEKLFF.

This sequence joins TRBV18 and TRBJ2-2; 7 bases line up with TRBD2. The germline V gene has CDR1 KGHSH and CDR2 LQKENI. Trimming at V came to 6 bases and at J to 4 bases, leaving 5 bases not matched to a gene. The CDR3 has 14 residues. Here the CDR3 reads CASSPGTTTGELFF. As DNA, the CDR3 is TGTGCCAGCTCGCCCGGGACTACCACCGGGGAGCTGTTTTTT.